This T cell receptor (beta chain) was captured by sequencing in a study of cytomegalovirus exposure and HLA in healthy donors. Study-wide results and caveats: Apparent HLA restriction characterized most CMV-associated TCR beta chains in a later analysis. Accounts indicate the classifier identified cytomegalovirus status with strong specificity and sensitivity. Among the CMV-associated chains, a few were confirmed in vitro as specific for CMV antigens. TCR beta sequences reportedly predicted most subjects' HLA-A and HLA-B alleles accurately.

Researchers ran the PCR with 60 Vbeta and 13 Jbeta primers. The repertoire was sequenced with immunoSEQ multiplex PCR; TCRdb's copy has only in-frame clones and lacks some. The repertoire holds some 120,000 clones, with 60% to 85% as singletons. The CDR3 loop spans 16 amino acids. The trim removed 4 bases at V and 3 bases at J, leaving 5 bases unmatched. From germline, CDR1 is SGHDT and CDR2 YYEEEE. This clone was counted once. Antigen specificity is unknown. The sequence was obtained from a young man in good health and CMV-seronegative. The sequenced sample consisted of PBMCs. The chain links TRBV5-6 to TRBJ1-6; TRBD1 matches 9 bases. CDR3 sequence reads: CASSMDRGRYNSPLHF. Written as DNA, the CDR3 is TGTGCCAGCAGCATGGACAGGGGCCGCTATAATTCACCCCTCCACTTT.